What follows are 19 T cell receptor beta chains derived from one specimen sequenced in a study of blood T cell repertoires in COVID-19. The data were produced by immunoSEQ multiplex PCR, yet TCRdb's version contains in-frame clones alone and is incomplete. Of hundreds of thousands of clones in the sample, 80% to 90% were seen once. The sequenced sample consisted of PBMCs or T cells enriched from blood (not recorded which). The receptors shown here come from a woman aged 50 to 60 with acute COVID-19.

A few counts support this clone. V gene TRBV28 combines with J gene TRBJ1-5, with D hard to call. The length of the CDR3 is 12 residues. Germline V CDR1 and CDR2: MDHEN, SYDVKM. The V gene lost 6 bases and the J gene lost 11 bases, with 14 bases spanning the gap. The CDR3 nucleotides are TGTGCCAGCAGGCGTAGTCCGAAAGCCCAGCATTTT. This sequence encodes CASRRSPKAQHF.

V usage is TRBV7-3 and J usage is TRBJ2-7, with TRBD2 matching 9 bases. This CDR3 is 14 amino acids long. The germline gives CDR1 SGHTA, CDR2 FQGTGA. The trim removed 6 bases at V and 2 bases at J, leaving 5 bases unmatched. This CDR3 is CASSLAGDPYEQYF. Here the CDR3 DNA reads TGTGCCAGCAGTTTAGCGGGAGACCCCTACGAGCAGTACTTC.

The V call is TRBV5-4, the J call TRBJ2-1; 7 positions match TRBD1. The CDR3 is 13 amino acids. Germline CDR1 and CDR2: SGHNT and YYREEE (reference sequence). The V segment lost 4 bases and the J segment 7 bases; nucleotides outside the gene matches: 5. CDR3 bases: TGTGCCAGCAGCCATAACAGGGGTAATGAGCAGTTCTTC. This gives the protein CASSHNRGNEQFF.

CDR3 protein: CASSYKTSGMIVKDTQYF. In DNA form, the CDR3 reads TGTGCCAGCAGCTATAAAACTAGCGGGATGATAGTCAAAGATACGCAGTATTTT. This rearrangement joins TRBV7-9 to TRBJ2-3, with 10 bases lining up with TRBD2. With 4 bases clipped from V and 5 bases from J, the junction kept 15 bases outside the gene matches. Germline CDR1 and CDR2: SEHNR and FQNEAQ (reference sequence). The CDR3 is made up of 18 amino acids. Full variable domain (missing parts from reference TRBV7-9 and TRBJ2-3): DTGVSQNPRHKITKRGQNVTFRCDPISEHNRLYWYRQTLGQGPEFLTYFQNEAQLEKSRLLSDRFSAERPKGSFSTLEIQRTEQGDSAMYLCASSYKTSGMIVKDTQYFGPGTRLTVL.

The chain recombines TRBV28 with TRBJ1-4; TRBD1 is a possible D gene (6 bases). V lost 6 bases and J 4 bases, leaving 18 bases between the germline ends. Germline V gene data show CDR1 as MDHEN and CDR2 as SYDVKM. The CDR3 extends over 16 amino acids. CDR3 nucleotides: TGTGCCAGCAGGCCGGATTGGACAGCCATTAATGAAAAACTGTTTTTT. Translation: CASRPDWTAINEKLFF.

This clone has just one count. The chain recombines TRBV7-2 with TRBJ1-2; no firm D call. This CDR3 region has 13 residues. Between the trimmed V and J ends, which lost 5 bases and 4 bases, there was a span of 11 bases. Germline CDR1 is SGHTA and CDR2 is FQGNSA. CDR3 region: CASSLDTIYGYTF. CDR3 coding DNA: TGTGCCAGCAGCCTTGACACCATCTATGGCTACACCTTC.

The V and J genes are TRBV7-9 and TRBJ1-3, with D unclear. From germline, CDR1 is SEHNR and CDR2 FQNEAQ (reference sequence). V was clipped by 3 bases and J by 0 bases, with 6 bases between them. This CDR3 contains 14 residues. The chain's CDR3 is CASSLYSSGNTIYF. The CDR3 coding sequence is TGTGCCAGCAGCTTGTACAGCTCTGGAAACACCATATATTTT. Filled out from reference TRBV7-9 and TRBJ1-3, the complete variable domain reads DTGVSQNPRHKITKRGQNVTFRCDPISEHNRLYWYRQTLGQGPEFLTYFQNEAQLEKSRLLSDRFSAERPKGSFSTLEIQRTEQGDSAMYLCASSLYSSGNTIYFGEGSWLTVV.

This clone was seen just once. In nucleotides, the CDR3 is TGTGCCAGCAGTTCCACCCCGCAGGGTGGACAGACCCAGTACTTC. It codes for CASSSTPQGGQTQYF. The J gene is TRBJ2-5, the V gene TRBV6-6; perhaps TRBD1 as D (5 bases). This CDR3 has 15 residues. Germline CDR1 reads MNHNY; CDR2 reads SVGAGI (reference sequence). V was cut by 4 bases and J by 6 bases, with 18 bases left in between.

V and J are TRBV2 and TRBJ2-5, with 9 positions matching TRBD2. The V segment lost 5 bases and the J segment 5 bases; nucleotides outside the gene matches: 6. The germline V gene encodes CDR1 SNHLY and CDR2 FYNNEI. The CDR3 sequence is 14 residues long. The CDR3 here is CASSYNSGSETQYF. CDR3 bases: TGTGCCAGCAGTTATAATAGCGGGAGTGAGACCCAGTACTTC.

This clone was seen more than once but under ten times. The V and J genes are TRBV6-2 or TRBV6-3 and TRBJ1-3, with 7 nucleotides matching TRBD1. The germline CDR1 and CDR2 sequences are MNHEY and SVGEGT. This CDR3 is built from 17 residues. The ends lost 4 bases at V and 0 bases at J; junction bases unmatched: 9. CDR3 sequence reads: CASSSGTAYFSGNTIYF. The CDR3 region has the DNA TGTGCCAGCAGTTCTGGGACAGCTTATTTCTCTGGAAACACCATATATTTT.

The V and J genes are TRBV7-2 and TRBJ2-7, with 14 bases aligning to TRBD2. The germline V gene encodes CDR1 SGHTA and CDR2 FQGNSA. The V segment lost 5 bases and the J segment 5 bases; nucleotides outside the gene matches: 11. The CDR3 runs 17 residues. The CDR3 region is CASSKQGTSGSLHEQYF. The CDR3, as DNA: TGTGCCAGCAGCAAACAAGGGACTAGCGGGAGTCTCCACGAGCAGTACTTC.

The gene calls are TRBV1 and TRBJ2-7; the table assigns TRBD2, which was not confirmed against the DNA. TRBV1 is a recognized pseudogene. The CDR3 sequence is 16 residues long. The CDR3 nucleotides read TGCACCAGCAGCCAAGGGGACCTTAGCGGGAGGGACGAGCAGTACTTC. Protein: CTSSQGDLSGRDEQYF.

With regard to this clone: This same CDR3 is encoded by further DNA sequences in the sample. This sequence joins TRBV4-3 and TRBJ2-2; 7 bases agree with TRBD2. This CDR3 is built from 15 residues. V shed 0 bases, J shed 5 bases, and the junction held 3 bases outside the gene matches. Germline values: CDR1 LGHNA, CDR2 YSLEER. The CDR3 spells CASSQDLGGTGELFF. CDR3 sequence (DNA): TGCGCCAGCAGCCAAGATCTGGGAGGGACCGGGGAGCTGTTTTTT.

The rearrangement uses TRBV7-9 and TRBJ2-2, with 7 positions matching TRBD1. The CDR3 runs 15 residues. CDR1 and CDR2 from the germline V gene are SEHNR and FQNEAQ (reference sequence). V shed 5 bases and J 1 base; nucleotides not matched to a gene: 4. CDR3 region: CASSPGTVNTGELFF. The CDR3 DNA reads as TGTGCCAGCAGCCCGGGGACAGTGAACACCGGGGAGCTGTTTTTT.

V gene TRBV7-2 combines with J gene TRBJ2-2; perhaps TRBD2 as D (5 bases). The CDR3 totals 15 residues. Looked up from germline, CDR1 is SGHTA and CDR2 is FQGNSA. V gave up 1 base and J gave up 5 bases, with 11 bases separating them. In DNA, the CDR3 is TGTGCCAGCAGCTTAGGAGGGCTTGGGACCGGGGAGCTGTTTTTT. Its protein is CASSLGGLGTGELFF.

Only one count was recorded for this clone. V and J are TRBV27 and TRBJ1-2; 7 bases are a match to TRBD1. The CDR3 contains 13 residues. V was pared by 8 bases and J by 4 bases, with 7 bases of the junction left unmatched. The germline V gene has CDR1 MNHEY and CDR2 SMNVEV (reference sequence). The CDR3 coding sequence is TGTGCCAGCGGGTTACAGGGGTCCTATGGCTACACCTTC. Encoded protein: CASGLQGSYGYTF.

The chain links TRBV7-3 to TRBJ2-1; D is perhaps TRBD1 (5 bases). CDR1 is SGHTA, CDR2 FQGTGA, per germline. The V gene lost 4 bases and the J gene lost 4 bases, with 8 bases spanning the gap. This CDR3 is 13 amino acids long. The CDR3 region is CASSSQVYNEQFF. CDR3 DNA: TGTGCCAGCAGCTCACAGGTTTACAATGAGCAGTTCTTC.

The chain is built from TRBV14 and TRBJ2-2; 10 bases are shared with TRBD1. This CDR3 comprises 17 residues. V was clipped by 3 bases and J by 6 bases; unmatched bases: 10. Germline-derived CDR1 and CDR2 are SGHDN and FVKESK. The CDR3 loop is CASSHRDRGRIPGELFF. CDR3 in DNA: TGTGCCAGCAGCCACCGGGACAGGGGAAGGATCCCCGGGGAGCTGTTTTTT.

This clone was detected once. The chain is built from TRBV6-2 or TRBV6-3 and TRBJ2-7; the D gene is possibly TRBD1 (6 bases). The CDR3 length is 15 residues. V was cut by 0 bases and J by 3 bases, with 12 bases left in between. Per the germline V gene, CDR1 is MNHEY and CDR2 is SVGEGT. CDR3 sequence: CASSYSNPGDYEQYF. In DNA, the CDR3 is TGTGCCAGCAGTTACTCGAATCCAGGGGACTACGAGCAGTACTTC.